The rows below give T cell receptor beta chains drawn from one sample of a study of OX40 agonist ivuxolimab in advanced cancers. Libraries were prepared by immunoSEQ multiplex PCR; TCRdb keeps only in-frame clonotypes and omits some of them. The data contain 80,000 to 100,000 clones, around 92% of them singletons. The sequences come from CD4+ or CD8+ T cells sorted from blood, collected in a trial of the OX40 agonist ivuxolimab. These receptor sequences come from an adult with an advanced solid tumor such as melanoma, head and neck, liver or kidney cancer. The CDR3 runs from the conserved cysteine through the conserved F or W. D genes are given only for firm matches. Not all rows give a size; the values are once, few, many and, for expanded clones, a class.

TRBV6-5	few	NA	TRBJ2-1	TGTGCCAGCACGGACGGATACAATGAGCAGTTCTTC	CASTDGYNEQFF
TRBV5-5	NA	NA	TRBJ1-1	TGTGCCAGCAGAGTAACTTTGACAGCCAACACTGAAGCTTTCTTT	CASRVTLTANTEAFF
TRBV27	NA	NA	TRBJ2-3	TGTGCCAGCAGTGCCCAGGGGTATACGCAGTATTTT	CASSAQGYTQYF
TRBV23-1	NA	NA	TRBJ1-1	TGCGCCAGCAGTCAATCACGGTTTTTCACTGAAGCTTTCTTT	CASSQSRFFTEAFF
TRBV5-6	few	TRBD1	TRBJ1-2	TGTGCCAGCAGCCGAGACAGGGGGCCTGGCTATGGCTACACCTTC	CASSRDRGPGYGYTF
TRBV27	NA	NA	TRBJ1-6	TGTGCCAGCAGGGGCCCAGGGGCCTTCATGAATTCACCCCTCCACTTT	CASRGPGAFMNSPLHF
TRBV7-9	NA	NA	TRBJ2-7	TGTGCCAGCGGCCAGGCCCAAACCTACGAGCAGTACTTC	CASGQAQTYEQYF
TRBV5-1	NA	TRBD1	TRBJ2-1	TGCGCCAGCAGCTTGGCGGGGCAGGGGGCTCACAATGAGCAGTTCTTC	CASSLAGQGAHNEQFF
TRBV2	NA	TRBD1	TRBJ1-2	TGTGCCAGCAGTGTAAGGGGGCTTAGCGGCTACACCTTC	CASSVRGLSGYTF
TRBV2	NA	TRBD1	TRBJ2-7	TGTGCCAGCAGTGTACAGGGGGCGCGTACAGAGCAGTACTTC	CASSVQGARTEQYF
TRBV6-1	NA	TRBD1	TRBJ2-5	TGTGCCAGCAGAGGGACAGGGAGGCAAGAGACCCAGTACTTC	CASRGTGRQETQYF
TRBV9	NA	NA	TRBJ2-2	TGTGCCAGCAGCGGACACTTTGTTGGGAGAGATTCCACCGGGGAGCTGTTTTTT	CASSGHFVGRDSTGELFF
TRBV9	NA	NA	TRBJ1-5	TGTGCCAGCAGCGTTACAGGCAGCGGTCAGCCCCAGCATTTT	CASSVTGSGQPQHF
TRBV18	NA	NA	TRBJ2-1	TGTGCCAGCTCACCGGCGGAAACCAATGAGCAGTTCTTC	CASSPAETNEQFF
TRBV7-2	NA	NA	TRBJ1-1	TGTGCCAGCAGCTTACGAGGGGTCCTCACTGAAGCTTTCTTT	CASSLRGVLTEAFF
TRBV19	NA	TRBD1	TRBJ1-2	TGTGCCAGCGCAACTCAGGGGGCCGGGGGCTACACCTTC	CASATQGAGGYTF
TRBV6-1	NA	TRBD1	TRBJ1-5	TGTGCCAGCTGTTGGTACAGGGGTGAACAGCCCCAGCATTTT	CASCWYRGEQPQHF
TRBV5-4	NA	NA	TRBJ1-1	TGTGCCAGCAGCTTAGAACGGGGTGAAGCTTTCTTT	CASSLERGEAFF
TRBV6-5	NA	TRBD1	TRBJ2-7	TGTGCCAGCAGGCAGGGACAGGGCCTACCCTACGAGCAGTACTTC	CASRQGQGLPYEQYF
TRBV9	NA	NA	TRBJ1-1	TGTGCCAGCGCCGCGGGGCCGTCGAACACTGAAGCTTTCTTT	CASAAGPSNTEAFF
TRBV7-3	NA	NA	TRBJ2-1	TGTGCCAGCAGCTTTACCGGGACACTAGACAATGAGCAGTTCTTC	CASSFTGTLDNEQFF
TRBV7-9	NA	TRBD2	TRBJ2-7	TGTGCCAGCAGCTTAAGACTAGCAGGGGAGCAGTACTTC	CASSLRLAGEQYF
TRBV6-5	NA	NA	TRBJ1-3	TGTGCCAGCAGTTACAGTTCAGGTTCTGGAAACACCATATATTTT	CASSYSSGSGNTIYF
TRBV19	NA	NA	TRBJ2-3	TGTGCCAGTAGTATGGGCGGCACAGATACGCAGTATTTT	CASSMGGTDTQYF
TRBV30	NA	NA	TRBJ1-2	TGTGCCTGGAGTTACGCCCTAGGAAGCTATGGCTACACCTTC	CAWSYALGSYGYTF
TRBV7-9	NA	TRBD1	TRBJ2-2	TGTGCCAGCAGCTCGGTTGGACAGGGTTTAACCGGGGAGCTGTTTTTT	CASSSVGQGLTGELFF
TRBV5-4	NA	TRBD2	TRBJ2-1	TGTGCCAGCAGCTACCCGGGACTAGCGACCAATGAGCAGTTCTTC	CASSYPGLATNEQFF
TRBV18	NA	TRBD2	TRBJ2-7	TGTGCCAGCTCATCTTCGCGGGAGCTCGAGCAGTACTTC	CASSSSRELEQYF
TRBV5-6	NA	TRBD1	TRBJ1-4	TGTGCCAGCAGCTCATACCTCCGTTACGGGACAGATAATGAAAAACTGTTTTTT	CASSSYLRYGTDNEKLFF
TRBV5-1	once	NA	TRBJ1-6	TGCGCCAGCAGCCTCTCCTATAATTCACCCCTCCACTTT	CASSLSYNSPLHF
TRBV20-1	NA	NA	TRBJ2-5	TGCAGTGCTAGGAGCCAAGAGACCCAGTACTTC	CSARSQETQYF
TRBV19	NA	TRBD1	TRBJ2-1	TGTGCCAGTAGTGCCCGGGACAGGGGAGGCAATGAGCAGTTCTTC	CASSARDRGGNEQFF